A selection of T cell receptor beta chains follows, all from one sample in a study of cytomegalovirus exposure and HLA in healthy donors. Profiling relied on immunoSEQ multiplex PCR, and the TCRdb table lists in-frame clones only, not all of them. The table records about 100,000 clones, roughly 77% of them present only once. Sequences were obtained from PBMCs. The receptors derive from a woman aged 45-60 years in good health and CMV-seropositive. The CDR3 runs from the conserved cysteine through the conserved F or W. A D gene is named only where the DNA matches it firmly. Expanded clones get a size class; other rows say once, few or many, or leave the size out.

few	TRBV2	TRBD1	TRBJ2-7	CASRTDRALGEQYF	TGTGCCAGCAGGACGGACAGGGCCCTGGGTGAGCAGTACTTC
-	TRBV9	TRBD2	TRBJ2-7	CASSLGSTSGGAGGYEQYF	TGTGCCAGCAGCCTGGGGAGCACTTCTGGGGGGGCGGGAGGTTACGAGCAGTACTTC
-	TRBV7-3	-	TRBJ2-5	CASSLNGRQETQYF	TGTGCCAGCAGCTTAAACGGCAGGCAAGAGACCCAGTACTTC
-	TRBV19	-	TRBJ1-1	CASKWGTTEAFF	TGTGCCAGCAAGTGGGGCACGACTGAAGCTTTCTTT
-	TRBV14	-	TRBJ2-2	CASSPSLNSPDTLATNTGELFF	TGTGCCAGCAGCCCAAGCCTCAACTCGCCTGACACTCTTGCCACGAACACCGGGGAGCTGTTTTTT
-	TRBV2	TRBD2	TRBJ2-5	CASRKLRTSGRGEQYF	TGTGCCAGCAGGAAGTTGAGGACTAGCGGGAGAGGGGAGCAGTACTTC
-	TRBV6-6	-	TRBJ2-5	CASSYSNREETQYF	TGTGCCAGCAGTTACTCGAACAGAGAAGAGACCCAGTACTTC
few	TRBV9	-	TRBJ1-4	CASTRGAETTNEKLFF	TGTGCCAGCACCCGGGGGGCAGAGACAACTAATGAAAAACTGTTTTTT
-	TRBV27	-	TRBJ2-5	CASSSRQSRTETQYF	TGTGCCAGCAGTTCCCGACAGAGCCGAACGGAGACCCAGTACTTC
-	TRBV29-1	-	TRBJ2-7	CSAVAFSSYEQYF	TGCAGCGCCGTAGCCTTTAGCTCCTACGAGCAGTACTTC
-	TRBV21-1	-	TRBJ2-1	CASTEGDYNEQFF	TGTGCCAGCACCGAAGGAGACTACAATGAGCAGTTCTTC
-	TRBV25-1	-	TRBJ2-1	CASSVGSGSGNEQFF	TGTGCCAGCAGTGTCGGATCCGGGTCTGGGAATGAGCAGTTCTTC
-	TRBV6-5	-	TRBJ1-4	CASSRTATNEKLFF	TGTGCCAGCAGTCGGACAGCAACTAATGAAAAACTGTTTTTT
-	TRBV6-6	TRBD1	TRBJ1-6	CASSWVPGQGTPLHF	TGTGCCAGCAGTTGGGTACCGGGACAGGGAACACCCCTCCACTTT
-	TRBV2	TRBD2	TRBJ2-7	CASTRTSSEQYF	TGTGCCAGTACCCGGACTAGCAGCGAGCAGTACTTC
-	TRBV15	-	TRBJ1-1	CATGANSRLGTEAFF	TGTGCCACCGGGGCAAACTCCCGCCTGGGCACTGAAGCTTTCTTT
once	TRBV7-6	-	TRBJ2-4	CASSAYLSGDIQYF	TGTGCCAGCAGCGCCTACCTTAGCGGTGACATTCAGTACTTC
-	TRBV12-5	-	TRBJ2-7	CASGPPGLFYEQYF	TGTGCTAGTGGTCCCCCAGGACTTTTCTACGAGCAGTACTTC
-	TRBV11-3	-	TRBJ2-1	CASSLGGHEQFF	TGTGCCAGCAGCTTAGGTGGGCATGAGCAGTTCTTC
-	TRBV27	-	TRBJ2-7	CASSLISFGQEGSSYEQYF	TGTGCCAGCAGTCTTATAAGTTTCGGGCAGGAGGGGAGCTCCTACGAGCAGTACTTC
-	TRBV19	-	TRBJ2-7	CASSIGGAYEQYF	TGTGCCAGTAGTATAGGGGGAGCGTACGAGCAGTACTTC
-	TRBV29-1	-	TRBJ1-2	CSVYSSYGYTF	TGCAGCGTTTACAGTTCGTATGGCTACACCTTC
-	TRBV9	-	TRBJ1-6	CASSRSQGSHNSPLHF	TGTGCCAGCAGCCGCTCCCAGGGGTCCCATAATTCACCCCTCCACTTT
-	TRBV6-6	-	TRBJ1-2	CASSPGGGRGYTF	TGTGCCAGCAGCCCCGGGGGGGGGCGAGGCTACACCTTC
-	TRBV7-8	TRBD1	TRBJ2-3	CASSLSGQGTDTQYF	TGTGCCAGCAGCTTAAGTGGACAGGGCACAGATACGCAGTATTTT
-	TRBV5-4	TRBD1	TRBJ1-6	CASSSWTGQGSPLHF	TGTGCCAGCAGCTCTTGGACAGGGCAGGGTTCACCCCTCCACTTT
few	TRBV7-9	TRBD2	TRBJ2-3	CASSKLAGGHADTQYF	TGTGCCAGCAGCAAACTAGCGGGGGGGCACGCAGATACGCAGTATTTT
-	TRBV7-2	-	TRBJ1-2	CASSLMSVDYGYTF	TGTGCCAGCAGCTTAATGAGCGTCGACTATGGCTACACCTTC
few	TRBV11-2	-	TRBJ2-1	CASSYGRDNEQFF	TGTGCCAGCAGCTACGGCAGGGACAATGAGCAGTTCTTC
-	TRBV9	TRBD2	TRBJ2-1	CASSRRTGTRAYNEQFF	TGTGCCAGCAGCCGTAGAACCGGGACTAGGGCCTACAATGAGCAGTTCTTC
-	TRBV5-7	TRBD1	TRBJ1-5	CASSLSGTGAIYNQPQHF	TGTGCCAGCAGCTTAAGTGGGACAGGGGCGATTTACAATCAGCCCCAGCATTTT
once	TRBV9	TRBD2	TRBJ2-3	CASSGGTSGIDTQYF	TGTGCCAGCAGCGGCGGGACTAGCGGTATAGATACGCAGTATTTT
-	TRBV5-1	TRBD2	TRBJ2-1	CASSSGLAGGKQFF	TGCGCCAGCAGCTCTGGGCTAGCGGGAGGGAAGCAGTTCTTC
-	TRBV2	TRBD1	TRBJ1-5	CASTTPGTVGNQPQHF	TGTGCCAGCACTACTCCTGGGACAGTTGGTAATCAGCCCCAGCATTTT
-	TRBV2	TRBD1	TRBJ1-2	CASKDRGLYGYTF	TGTGCCAGCAAGGACAGGGGCCTTTATGGCTACACCTTC
-	TRBV6-6	-	TRBJ1-5	CASSPSSAGNQPQHF	TGTGCCAGCAGTCCGAGTTCGGCGGGCAATCAGCCCCAGCATTTT
few	TRBV9	-	TRBJ1-1	CASSVGGGFMNTEAFF	TGTGCCAGCAGCGTAGGGGGGGGGTTCATGAACACTGAAGCTTTCTTT
-	TRBV4-1	TRBD2	TRBJ2-6	CASSQEGLAGLSSGANVLTF	TGCGCCAGCAGCCAAGAAGGACTAGCGGGGCTGAGCTCTGGGGCCAACGTCCTGACTTTC
-	TRBV6-6	TRBD1	TRBJ1-2	CASSKQGADYGYTF	TGTGCCAGCAGTAAACAGGGGGCAGACTATGGCTACACCTTC
once	TRBV6-1	-	TRBJ1-2	CASSGRANYGYTF	TGTGCCAGCAGTGGTAGAGCTAACTATGGCTACACCTTC
-	TRBV7-9	-	TRBJ2-7	CASSPFPGTGRSYEQYF	TGTGCCAGCAGCCCTTTCCCCGGGACTGGTCGCTCCTACGAGCAGTACTTC
-	TRBV11-2	-	TRBJ2-7	CASSLVSSYEQYF	TGTGCCAGCAGCTTAGTCAGCTCCTACGAGCAGTACTTC
few	TRBV7-9	-	TRBJ2-5	CASSTTPYQETQYF	TGTGCCAGCAGCACAACACCGTACCAAGAGACCCAGTACTTC
-	TRBV19	-	TRBJ1-5	CASSTSTGGSNQPQHF	TGTGCCAGTAGTACCTCGACCGGGGGTAGCAATCAGCCCCAGCATTTT
-	TRBV5-1	TRBD2	TRBJ2-5	CASSLILAGVETQYF	TGCGCCAGCAGCTTAATACTAGCGGGAGTGGAGACCCAGTACTTC
-	TRBV6-5	TRBD2	TRBJ2-3	CASSSSSGVSTDTQYF	TGTGCCAGCAGTTCCTCTAGCGGGGTTAGCACAGATACGCAGTATTTT
-	TRBV10-3	TRBD1	TRBJ2-5	CAISDGRTGGETQYF	TGTGCCATCAGTGACGGAAGGACAGGGGGGGAGACCCAGTACTTC
-	TRBV6-5	-	TRBJ1-5	CASRDRLNQPQHF	TGTGCCAGCAGAGACAGGCTAAATCAGCCCCAGCATTTT
-	TRBV4-1	-	TRBJ2-5	CASSQDPQGLRGETQYF	TGCGCCAGCAGCCAAGATCCTCAGGGTCTTAGGGGAGAGACCCAGTACTTC
-	TRBV18	-	TRBJ1-2	CASSPGSQSGYTF	TGTGCCAGCTCACCAGGGAGCCAAAGTGGCTACACCTTC
-	TRBV7-3	-	TRBJ2-1	CASSARDFGNEQFF	TGTGCCAGCAGCGCCCGGGACTTCGGCAATGAGCAGTTCTTC
-	TRBV27	TRBD1	TRBJ2-1	CASSSRTGDNEQFF	TGTGCCAGCAGTAGCCGGACAGGGGACAATGAGCAGTTCTTC
-	TRBV15	-	TRBJ1-5	CATSRSRQVSNQPQHF	TGTGCCACCAGCAGATCGAGACAGGTAAGCAATCAGCCCCAGCATTTT
-	TRBV27	-	TRBJ2-7	CASSYSSSYEQYF	TGTGCCAGCAGTTACTCGAGCTCCTACGAGCAGTACTTC
-	TRBV13	TRBD1	TRBJ2-3	CASSGRDRGRGTRYF	TGTGCCAGCAGCGGGCGGGACAGGGGAAGAGGTACGCGGTATTTT
-	TRBV6-5	-	TRBJ1-2	CASSDRQSYGYTF	TGTGCCAGCAGTGATCGACAATCCTATGGCTACACCTTC
-	TRBV6-5	-	TRBJ1-1	CASREEAGDGEAFF	TGTGCCAGCAGAGAAGAGGCAGGGGATGGTGAAGCTTTCTTT
-	TRBV11-2	-	TRBJ1-1	CASSPPVTWTEAFF	TGTGCCAGCAGCCCCCCCGTGACTTGGACTGAAGCTTTCTTT
few	TRBV19	-	TRBJ1-3	CASSISAFGNTIYF	TGTGCCAGTAGTATATCTGCGTTTGGTAACACCATATATTTT
-	TRBV7-9	-	TRBJ1-2	CASSLASGERSYGYTF	TGTGCCAGCAGCTTAGCCTCCGGTGAAAGGAGCTATGGCTACACCTTC